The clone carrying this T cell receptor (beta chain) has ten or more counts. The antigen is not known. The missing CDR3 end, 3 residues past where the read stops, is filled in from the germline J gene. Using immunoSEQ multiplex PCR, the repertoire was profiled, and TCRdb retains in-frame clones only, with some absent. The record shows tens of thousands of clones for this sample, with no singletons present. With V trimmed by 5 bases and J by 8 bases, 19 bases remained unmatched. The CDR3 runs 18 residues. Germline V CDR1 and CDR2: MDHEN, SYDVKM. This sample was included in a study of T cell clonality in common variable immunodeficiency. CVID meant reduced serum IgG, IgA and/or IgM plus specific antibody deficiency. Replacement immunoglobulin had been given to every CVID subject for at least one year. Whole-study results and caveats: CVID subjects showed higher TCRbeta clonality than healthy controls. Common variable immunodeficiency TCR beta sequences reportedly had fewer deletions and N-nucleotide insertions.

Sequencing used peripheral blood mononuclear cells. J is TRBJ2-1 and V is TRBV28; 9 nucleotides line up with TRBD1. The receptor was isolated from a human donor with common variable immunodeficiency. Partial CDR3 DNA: TGTGCCAGCAGTCCAAGGTACAGGGGGCCCCTACATGCGGATGAG. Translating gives CASSPRYRGPLHADE. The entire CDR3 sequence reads CASSPRYRGPLHADEQFF.